These 11 T cell receptor beta chains were all obtained from the same sample, sequenced in a study of blood T cell repertoires in COVID-19. Generated by immunoSEQ multiplex PCR, the TCRdb table keeps only in-frame clones and is missing some. Of around 140,000 clones in the sample, 60% to 85% were seen once. Sequencing was carried out using peripheral blood. The receptors shown here come from a man aged 45 to 65 with acute or convalescent COVID-19.

The chain combines TRBV7-9 with TRBJ2-7, with D possibly being TRBD1 (6 bases). Trimming took off 1 base at V and 4 bases at J, with 11 bases between the two ends. This CDR3 is 14 amino acids long. Germline V CDR1 and CDR2: SEHNR, FQNEAQ (reference sequence). CDR3 sequence reads: CASSLEAGTYEQYF. In DNA, the CDR3 is TGTGCCAGCAGCTTAGAGGCCGGGACATACGAGCAGTACTTC.

The V call is TRBV10-3, the J call TRBJ1-1; 7 nucleotides agree with TRBD1. The CDR3 is 15 amino acids. Germline CDR1 is ENHRY and CDR2 is SYGVKD. J was trimmed by 5 bases and V by 2 bases; bases with no gene match: 8. The CDR3, as DNA: TGTGCCATCAGTGAGGGACGACAGGGTAAGACTGAAGCTTTCTTT. Translated: CAISEGRQGKTEAFF.

This chain links TRBV9 with TRBJ2-3; perhaps TRBD1 as D (5 bases). CDR3 length equals 15 residues. Germline values: CDR1 SGDLS, CDR2 YYNGEE. V gave up 4 bases and J gave up 2 bases, with 14 bases separating them. CDR3 loop: CASSPPTANTDTQYF. In DNA form, the CDR3 reads TGTGCCAGCAGCCCTCCGACAGCGAACACAGATACGCAGTATTTT. The complete variable domain, with remaining parts taken from reference TRBV9 and TRBJ2-3, reads DSGVTQTPKHLITATGQRVTLRCSPRSGDLSVYWYQQSLDQGLQFLIQYYNGEERAKGNILERFSAQQFPDLHSELNLSSLELGDSALYFCASSPPTANTDTQYFGPGTRLTVL.

The J gene is TRBJ2-5, the V gene TRBV5-1; TRBD1 is a possible D gene (5 bases). CDR3 length: 13 residues. Germline loops: CDR1 SGHRS, CDR2 YFSETQ. V lost 1 base and J 5 bases, leaving 9 bases between the germline ends. CDR3 DNA sequence: TGCGCCAGCAGCTTGACAGGTCTTGAGACCCAGTACTTC. It encodes CASSLTGLETQYF.

The chain joins TRBV7-9 to TRBJ2-7; a possible D gene is TRBD1 (5 bases). The CDR3 covers 11 residues. Trimming took off 6 bases at V and 6 bases at J, with 9 bases between the two ends. Germline loops: CDR1 SEHNR, CDR2 FQNEAQ (reference sequence). In DNA, the CDR3 is TGTGCCAGCAGTCTTAGGGGCGAGCAGTACTTC. It specifies CASSLRGEQYF. Variable domain in full (rest from reference TRBV7-9 and TRBJ2-7): DTGVSQNPRHKITKRGQNVTFRCDPISEHNRLYWYRQTLGQGPEFLTYFQNEAQLEKSRLLSDRFSAERPKGSFSTLEIQRTEQGDSAMYLCASSLRGEQYFGPGTRLTVT.

The J gene is TRBJ1-1, the V gene TRBV9; D not resolved. V dropped 0 bases and J dropped 0 bases, with 9 bases sitting between them. Germline lookup yields CDR1 SGDLS and CDR2 YYNGEE. This CDR3 region has 15 residues. CDR3 protein: CASSVDPQMNTEAFF. The CDR3 DNA sequence: TGTGCCAGCAGCGTAGATCCCCAAATGAACACTGAAGCTTTCTTT.

This clone has more than one count but fewer than ten. The chain is built from TRBV7-2 and TRBJ1-5; 8 bases are a match to TRBD1. The CDR3 has 16 residues. Germline V gives CDR1 SGHTA, CDR2 FQGNSA. The junction had 5 bases not matched to a gene; V was cut back by 1 base and J by 3 bases. In DNA form, the CDR3 reads TGTGCCAGCAGCTTAGGGACAGGGAGGGTCAATCAGCCCCAGCATTTT. Protein sequence: CASSLGTGRVNQPQHF.

The CDR3: CASSMLGGTETQYF. In DNA form, the CDR3 reads TGTGCCAGCAGCATGCTGGGGGGAACGGAGACCCAGTACTTC. This rearrangement joins TRBV5-4 to TRBJ2-5; TRBD2 is a possible D gene (6 bases). Trimming cost V 4 bases and J 5 bases, with 15 bases left between them. Germline V CDR1 and CDR2: SGHNT, YYREEE (reference sequence). The CDR3 totals 14 residues. The variable domain in full, with the rest retrieved from reference TRBV5-4 and TRBJ2-5, is ETGVTQSPTHLIKTRGQQVTLRCSSQSGHNTVSWYQQALGQGPQFIFQYYREEENGRGNFPPRFSGLQFPNYSSELNVNALELDDSALYLCASSMLGGTETQYFGPGTRLLVL.

The CDR3 DNA is TGCGCCAGCAGCTTGGAAGGGCAGGGGTCAGGTGGTGGCAATGAGCAGTTCTTC. Protein product: CASSLEGQGSGGGNEQFF. V usage is TRBV5-1 and J usage is TRBJ2-1; a possible D gene is TRBD1 (6 bases). The germline V and J ends were trimmed by 0 bases and 6 bases, with 22 bases remaining between them. Per the germline V gene, CDR1 is SGHRS and CDR2 is YFSETQ. This CDR3 contains 18 residues.

The chain recombines TRBV6-5 with TRBJ2-2; D unclear. Trimming removed 4 bases from V and 5 bases from J, with 8 bases in between. From germline, CDR1 is MNHEY and CDR2 SVGAGI. This CDR3 has 13 residues. CDR3 in amino acids: CASSSTETGELFF. CDR3 sequence (DNA): TGTGCCAGCAGTTCTACCGAGACCGGGGAGCTGTTTTTT.

The chain carries TRBV6-5 and TRBJ1-1; 7 bases are a match to TRBD1. V was clipped by 5 bases and J by 7 bases; unmatched bases: 10. This CDR3 region has 14 residues. Germline V gene sequence: CDR1 MNHEY, CDR2 SVGAGI. In nucleotides, the CDR3 is TGTGCCAGCAGTCGCGGACAGGCGGGAGGTGAAGCTTTCTTT. It codes for CASSRGQAGGEAFF.